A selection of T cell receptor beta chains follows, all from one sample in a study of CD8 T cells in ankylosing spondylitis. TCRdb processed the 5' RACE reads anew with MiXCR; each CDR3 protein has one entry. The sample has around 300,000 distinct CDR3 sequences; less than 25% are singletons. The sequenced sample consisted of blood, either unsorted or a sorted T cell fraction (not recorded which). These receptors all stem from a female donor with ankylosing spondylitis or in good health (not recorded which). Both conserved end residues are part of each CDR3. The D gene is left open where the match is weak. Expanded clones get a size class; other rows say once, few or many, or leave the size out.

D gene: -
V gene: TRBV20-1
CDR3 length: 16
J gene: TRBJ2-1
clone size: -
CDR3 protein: CSATSPTRQVYNEQFF
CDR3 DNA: TGCAGTGCGACTTCCCCGACTCGCCAAGTATACAATGAGCAGTTCTTC

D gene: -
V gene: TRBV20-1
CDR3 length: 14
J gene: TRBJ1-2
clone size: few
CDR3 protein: CSAPRQALGYGYTF
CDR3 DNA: TGCAGTGCCCCCAGACAGGCTTTGGGTTATGGCTACACCTTC

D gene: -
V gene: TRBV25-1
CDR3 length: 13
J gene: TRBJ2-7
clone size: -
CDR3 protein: CASSVGRAYEQYF
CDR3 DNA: TGTGCCAGCAGTGTTGGCCGAGCCTACGAGCAGTACTTC

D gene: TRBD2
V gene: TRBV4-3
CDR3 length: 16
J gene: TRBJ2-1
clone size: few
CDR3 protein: CASSSYSGSSYNEQFF
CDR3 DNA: TGCGCCAGCAGCTCCTATAGCGGGAGCTCCTACAATGAGCAGTTCTTC

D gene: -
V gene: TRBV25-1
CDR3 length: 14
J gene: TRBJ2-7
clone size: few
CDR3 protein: CASSVRTVPYEQYF
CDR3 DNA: TGTGCCAGCAGTGTTCGGACAGTGCCCTACGAGCAGTACTTC

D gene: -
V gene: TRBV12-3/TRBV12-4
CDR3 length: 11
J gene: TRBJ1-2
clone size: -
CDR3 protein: CASSDEYGYTF
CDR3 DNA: TGTGCCAGCAGCGACGAGTATGGCTACACCTTC

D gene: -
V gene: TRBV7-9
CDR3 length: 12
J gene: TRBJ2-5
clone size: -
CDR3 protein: CASSNQGETQYF
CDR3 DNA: TGTGCCAGCAGCAACCAAGGGGAGACCCAGTACTTC

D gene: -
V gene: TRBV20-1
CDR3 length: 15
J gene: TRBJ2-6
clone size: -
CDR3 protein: CSAGGFPSGANVLTF
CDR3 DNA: TGCAGTGCTGGGGGGTTTCCTTCGGGGGCCAACGTCCTGACTTTC

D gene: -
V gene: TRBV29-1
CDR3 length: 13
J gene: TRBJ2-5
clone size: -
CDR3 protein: CSVVPGVFETQYF
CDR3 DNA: TGCAGCGTTGTACCGGGAGTGTTTGAGACCCAGTACTTC

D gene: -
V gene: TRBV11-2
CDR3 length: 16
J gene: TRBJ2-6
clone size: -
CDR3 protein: CASSFLQSSGANVLTF
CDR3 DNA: TGTGCCAGCAGCTTTCTGCAGAGCTCTGGGGCCAACGTCCTGACTTTC

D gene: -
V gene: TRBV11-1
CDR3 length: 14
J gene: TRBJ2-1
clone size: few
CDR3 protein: CASSLEYSNNEQFF
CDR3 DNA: TGTGCCAGCAGCTTAGAGTACTCGAACAATGAGCAGTTCTTC

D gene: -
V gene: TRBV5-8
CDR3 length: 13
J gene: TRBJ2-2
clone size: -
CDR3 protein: CASSPRGPGELFF
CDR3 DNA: TGTGCCAGCAGCCCTAGAGGGCCCGGGGAGCTGTTTTTT

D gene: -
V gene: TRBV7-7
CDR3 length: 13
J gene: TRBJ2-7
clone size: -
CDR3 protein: CASSANVLGEQYF
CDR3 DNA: TGTGCCAGCAGCGCCAACGTTCTCGGGGAGCAGTACTTC

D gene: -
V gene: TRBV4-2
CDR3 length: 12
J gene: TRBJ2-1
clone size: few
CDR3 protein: CASSQGGLGQFF
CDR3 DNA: TGTGCCAGCAGCCAAGGAGGCCTGGGGCAGTTCTTC

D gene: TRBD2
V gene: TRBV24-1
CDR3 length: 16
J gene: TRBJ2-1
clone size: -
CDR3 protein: CATSDSFLAGVREQFF
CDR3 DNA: TGTGCCACCAGTGATTCCTTCCTAGCGGGAGTTCGGGAGCAGTTCTTC

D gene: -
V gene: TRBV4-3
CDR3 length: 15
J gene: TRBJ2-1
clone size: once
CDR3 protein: CASSLGRSVYNEQFF
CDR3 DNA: TGCGCCAGCAGCCTCGGACGGTCGGTTTACAATGAGCAGTTCTTC

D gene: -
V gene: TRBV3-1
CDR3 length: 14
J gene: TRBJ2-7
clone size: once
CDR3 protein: CASSSPRPLGEQYF
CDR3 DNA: TGTGCCAGCAGCAGCCCTAGGCCTCTGGGGGAGCAGTACTTC

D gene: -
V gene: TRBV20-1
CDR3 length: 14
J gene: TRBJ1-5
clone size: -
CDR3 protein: CSAEFLAEDQPQHF
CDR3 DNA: TGCAGTGCCGAGTTTCTGGCGGAAGATCAGCCCCAGCATTTT

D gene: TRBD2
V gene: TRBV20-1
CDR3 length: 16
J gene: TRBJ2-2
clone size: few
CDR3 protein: CSAPEWASGSAGELFF
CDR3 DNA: TGCAGTGCTCCCGAGTGGGCTAGCGGGAGTGCCGGGGAGCTGTTTTTT

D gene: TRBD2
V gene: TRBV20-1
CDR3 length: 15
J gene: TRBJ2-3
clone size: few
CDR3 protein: CSATTSGVLGDTQYF
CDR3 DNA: TGCAGTGCTACAACTAGCGGGGTGCTTGGGGATACGCAGTATTTT

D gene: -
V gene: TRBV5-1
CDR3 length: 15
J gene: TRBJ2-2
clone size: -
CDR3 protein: CASSVGGANTGELFF
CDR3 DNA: TGCGCCAGCAGCGTAGGAGGGGCAAACACCGGGGAGCTGTTTTTT

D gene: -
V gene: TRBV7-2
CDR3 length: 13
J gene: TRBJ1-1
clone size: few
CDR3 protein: CASSLVFGTEAFF
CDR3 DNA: TGTGCCAGCAGCTTAGTTTTCGGCACTGAAGCTTTCTTT

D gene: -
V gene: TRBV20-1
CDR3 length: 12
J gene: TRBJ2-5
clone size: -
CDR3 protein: CSASPPTGTQYF
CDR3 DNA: TGCAGTGCTAGCCCCCCCACAGGGACCCAGTACTTC

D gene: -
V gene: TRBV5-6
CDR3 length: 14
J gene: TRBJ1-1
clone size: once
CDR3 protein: CASSLAGRATEAFF
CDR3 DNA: TGTGCCAGCAGCTTGGCCGGTAGGGCCACTGAAGCTTTCTTT

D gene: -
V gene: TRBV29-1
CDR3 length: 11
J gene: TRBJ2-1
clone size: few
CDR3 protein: CSVVRYNEQFF
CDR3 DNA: TGCAGCGTTGTACGCTACAATGAGCAGTTCTTC

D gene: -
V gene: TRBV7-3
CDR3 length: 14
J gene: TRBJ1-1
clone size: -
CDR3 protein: CASSPGHRNTEAFF
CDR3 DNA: TGTGCCAGCAGCCCGGGACACCGGAACACTGAAGCTTTCTTT

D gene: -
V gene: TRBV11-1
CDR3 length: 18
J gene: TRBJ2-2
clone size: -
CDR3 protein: CASIPRGSNVANTGELFF
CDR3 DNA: TGTGCCAGCATCCCGCGCGGTAGTAATGTCGCGAACACCGGGGAGCTGTTTTTT

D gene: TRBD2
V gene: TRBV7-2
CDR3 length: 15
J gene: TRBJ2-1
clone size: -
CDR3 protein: CASSLVAGYYNEQFF
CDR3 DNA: TGTGCCAGCAGCTTAGTAGCGGGCTACTACAATGAGCAGTTCTTC

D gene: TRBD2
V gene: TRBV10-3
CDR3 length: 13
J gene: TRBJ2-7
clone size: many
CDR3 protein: CATQTSAPYEQYF
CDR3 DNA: TGTGCCACCCAGACTAGCGCGCCCTACGAGCAGTACTTC

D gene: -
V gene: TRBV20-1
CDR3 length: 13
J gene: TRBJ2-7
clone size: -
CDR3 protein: CSASGSRSYEQYF
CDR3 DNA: TGCAGTGCTAGCGGGTCCAGGTCCTACGAGCAGTACTTC

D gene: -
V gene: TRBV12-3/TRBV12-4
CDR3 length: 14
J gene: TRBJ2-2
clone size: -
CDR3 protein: CASSLRRETGELFF
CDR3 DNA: TGTGCCAGCAGTTTACGGCGGGAAACCGGGGAGCTGTTTTTT

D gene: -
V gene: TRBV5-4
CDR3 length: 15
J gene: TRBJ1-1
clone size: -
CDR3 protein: CASSSPGPGDTEAFF
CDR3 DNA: TGTGCCAGCAGCTCCCCGGGGCCAGGGGACACTGAAGCTTTCTTT

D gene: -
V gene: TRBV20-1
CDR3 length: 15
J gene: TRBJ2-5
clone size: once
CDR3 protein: CSADGKRGDRETQYF
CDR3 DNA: TGCAGTGCTGATGGGAAGAGGGGAGACCGAGAGACCCAGTACTTC

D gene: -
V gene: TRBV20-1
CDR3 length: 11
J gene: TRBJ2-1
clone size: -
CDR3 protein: CKKGRTNEQFF
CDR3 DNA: TGCAAAAAAGGGCGTACCAATGAGCAGTTCTTC

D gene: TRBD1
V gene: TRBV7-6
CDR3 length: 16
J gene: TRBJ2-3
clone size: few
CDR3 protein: CASSTSRGGGTDTQYF
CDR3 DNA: TGTGCCAGCAGCACCAGCAGAGGGGGCGGCACAGATACGCAGTATTTT

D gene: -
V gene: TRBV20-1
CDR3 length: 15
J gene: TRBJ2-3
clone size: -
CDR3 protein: CSATRRTTSTDTQYF
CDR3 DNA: TGCAGTGCAACCCGACGGACGACTAGCACAGATACGCAGTATTTT

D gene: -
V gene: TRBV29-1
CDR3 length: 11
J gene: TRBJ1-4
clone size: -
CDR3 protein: CSVETNEKLFF
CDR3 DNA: TGCAGCGTTGAGACTAATGAAAAACTGTTTTTT

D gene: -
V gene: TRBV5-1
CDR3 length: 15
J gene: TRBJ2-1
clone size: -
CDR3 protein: CASSLVRGPRNEQFF
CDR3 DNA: TGCGCCAGCAGCTTGGTGAGGGGTCCCCGCAATGAGCAGTTCTTC

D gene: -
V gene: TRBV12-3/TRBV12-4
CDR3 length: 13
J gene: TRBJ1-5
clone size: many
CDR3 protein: CASSLGWGEPQHF
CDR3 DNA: TGTGCCAGCAGTTTAGGGTGGGGGGAGCCCCAGCATTTT

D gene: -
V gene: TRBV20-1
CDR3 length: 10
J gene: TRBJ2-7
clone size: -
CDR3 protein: CSAREYEQYF
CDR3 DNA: TGCAGTGCTAGAGAGTACGAGCAGTACTTC

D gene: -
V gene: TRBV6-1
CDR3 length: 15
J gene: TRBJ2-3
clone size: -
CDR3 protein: CASRDGSVHTDTQYF
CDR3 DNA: TGTGCCAGCAGGGACGGTAGCGTGCACACAGATACGCAGTATTTT

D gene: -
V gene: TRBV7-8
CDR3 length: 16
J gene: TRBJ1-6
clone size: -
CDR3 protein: CASSAPTVAKNSPLHF
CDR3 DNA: TGTGCCAGCAGCGCGCCCACGGTGGCGAAAAATTCACCCCTCCACTTT

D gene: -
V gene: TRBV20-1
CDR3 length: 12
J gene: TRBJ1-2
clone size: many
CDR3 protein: CSAKGRRGSYTF
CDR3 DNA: TGCAGTGCCAAAGGACGGAGGGGGAGCTACACCTTC

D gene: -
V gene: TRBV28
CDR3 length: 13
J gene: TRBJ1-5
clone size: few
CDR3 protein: CASSLGKHQPQHF
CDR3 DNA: TGTGCCAGCAGTTTAGGTAAACATCAGCCCCAGCATTTT

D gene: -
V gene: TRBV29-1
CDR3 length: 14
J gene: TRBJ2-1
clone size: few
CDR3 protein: CSALGPRGLYEQFF
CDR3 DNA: TGCAGCGCTTTAGGGCCCCGAGGTTTGTATGAGCAGTTCTTC

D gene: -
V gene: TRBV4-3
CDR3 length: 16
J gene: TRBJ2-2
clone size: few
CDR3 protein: CASSQNRGPTTGELFF
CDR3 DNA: TGCGCCAGCAGCCAAAATCGGGGTCCCACGACCGGGGAGCTGTTTTTT

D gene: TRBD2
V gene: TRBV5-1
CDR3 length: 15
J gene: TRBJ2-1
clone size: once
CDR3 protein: CASSVGLGMVNEQFF
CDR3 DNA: TGCGCCAGCAGCGTGGGACTAGGGATGGTCAATGAGCAGTTCTTC

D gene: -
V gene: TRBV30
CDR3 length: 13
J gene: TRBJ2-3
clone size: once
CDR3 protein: CAWSVQTTDTQYF
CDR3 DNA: TGTGCCTGGAGTGTACAGACCACAGATACGCAGTATTTT

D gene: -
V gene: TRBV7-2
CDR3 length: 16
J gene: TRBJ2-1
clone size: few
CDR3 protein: CASSSDGSESYNEQFF
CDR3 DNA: TGTGCCAGCAGCTCCGACGGGAGTGAATCCTACAATGAGCAGTTCTTC

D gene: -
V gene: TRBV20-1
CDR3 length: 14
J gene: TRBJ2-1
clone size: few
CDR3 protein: CSAVAFVSYNEQFF
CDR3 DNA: TGCAGTGCAGTAGCGTTCGTCTCCTACAATGAGCAGTTCTTC

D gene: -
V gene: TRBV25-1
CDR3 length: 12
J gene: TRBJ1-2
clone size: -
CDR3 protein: CASRGDSCGYTF
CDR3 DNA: TGTGCCAGCAGGGGTGACAGCTGTGGCTACACCTTC

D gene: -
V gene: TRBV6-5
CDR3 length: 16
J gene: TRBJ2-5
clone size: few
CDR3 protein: CASSYFRQGGGETQYF
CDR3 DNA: TGTGCCAGCAGTTACTTCCGACAGGGCGGGGGAGAGACCCAGTACTTC

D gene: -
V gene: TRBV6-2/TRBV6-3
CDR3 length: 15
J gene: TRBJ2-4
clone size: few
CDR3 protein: CASSYTGLAKNIQYF
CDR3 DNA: TGTGCCAGCAGTTATACAGGCCTAGCCAAAAACATTCAGTACTTC

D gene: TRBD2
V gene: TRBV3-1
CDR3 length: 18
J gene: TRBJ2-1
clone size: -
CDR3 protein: CASSQGSGSGSSYNEQFF
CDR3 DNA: TGTGCCAGCAGCCAAGGGTCGGGTAGCGGGAGCTCCTACAATGAGCAGTTCTTC

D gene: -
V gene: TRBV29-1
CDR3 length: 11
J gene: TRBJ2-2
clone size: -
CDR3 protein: CSVYRNGELFF
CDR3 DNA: TGCAGCGTTTATAGGAACGGGGAGCTGTTTTTT